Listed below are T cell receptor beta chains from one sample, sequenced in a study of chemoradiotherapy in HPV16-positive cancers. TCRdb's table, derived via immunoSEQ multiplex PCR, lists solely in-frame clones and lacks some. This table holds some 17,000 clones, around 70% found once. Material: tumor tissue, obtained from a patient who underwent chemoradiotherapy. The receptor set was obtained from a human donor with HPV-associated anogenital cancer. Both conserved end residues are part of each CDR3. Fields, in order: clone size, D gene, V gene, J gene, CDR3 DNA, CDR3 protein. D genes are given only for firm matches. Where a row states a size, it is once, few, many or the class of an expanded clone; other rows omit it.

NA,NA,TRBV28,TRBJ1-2,TGTGCCAGCAGCCCCGACAGAAGCTATGGCTACACCTTC,CASSPDRSYGYTF
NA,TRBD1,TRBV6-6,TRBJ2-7,TGTGCCAGCACCTCTTCCACAGGGGCGACCTACGAGCAGTACTTC,CASTSSTGATYEQYF
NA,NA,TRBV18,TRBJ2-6,TGTGCCAGCTCACCACCGGATGGGGCCAACGTCCTGACTTTC,CASSPPDGANVLTF
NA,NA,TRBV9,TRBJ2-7,TGTGCCAGCAGCCCACTCGGGGGGCAGGGGGTCCTGTCCCGCTACGAGCAGTACTTC,CASSPLGGQGVLSRYEQYF
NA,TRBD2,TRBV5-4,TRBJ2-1,TGTGCCAGCAGCCCCGGAGGAGCGGGAGGACACAATGAGCAGTTCTTC,CASSPGGAGGHNEQFF
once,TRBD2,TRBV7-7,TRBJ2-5,TGTGCTAGCGGGGGGGACCCCTCGGAGACCCAGTACTTC,CASGGDPSETQYF
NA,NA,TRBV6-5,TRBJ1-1,TGTGCCTCCTCTCAACCTTGGGAGCGGAGCACTGAAGCTTTCTTT,CASSQPWERSTEAFF
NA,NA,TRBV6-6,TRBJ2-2,TGTGCCAGCAGTTACTCGATGGGCGGGGAGCTGTTTTTT,CASSYSMGGELFF
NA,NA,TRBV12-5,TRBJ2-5,TGTGCTAGTGGTTTGGTTGCAGGGGCTGAGACCCAGTACTTC,CASGLVAGAETQYF
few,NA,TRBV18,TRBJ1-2,TGTGCCAGCTCACCAGGCAGGGGAGGCTATGGCTACACCTTC,CASSPGRGGYGYTF
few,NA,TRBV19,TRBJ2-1,TGTGCCAGTAGTTTTAGTGTCGGCAACAATGAGCAGTTCTTC,CASSFSVGNNEQFF
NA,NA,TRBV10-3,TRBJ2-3,TGTGCCATCGGAGAGCAAGGCACAGATACGCAGTATTTT,CAIGEQGTDTQYF
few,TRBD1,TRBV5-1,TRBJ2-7,TGCGCCAGCAGCCTTGGACAGGTAGATAACGAGCAGTACTTC,CASSLGQVDNEQYF
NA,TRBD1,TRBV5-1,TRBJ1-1,TGCGCCAGCAGCTCGGGACAGGGATTGAATCGGTACACTGAAGCTTTCTTT,CASSSGQGLNRYTEAFF
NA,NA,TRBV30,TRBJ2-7,TGTGCCTGGAGACGTAATGGAGGGATCTCCTACGAGCAGTACTTC,CAWRRNGGISYEQYF
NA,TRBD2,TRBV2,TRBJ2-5,TGTGCCAGCAGTGTTGCTAGCGGGGTAGAGACCCAGTACTTC,CASSVASGVETQYF
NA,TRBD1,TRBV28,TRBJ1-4,TGTGCCAGCACGGACCCAGGGGGGGGAAAACTGTTTTTT,CASTDPGGGKLFF
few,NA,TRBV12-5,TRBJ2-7,TGTGCTAGTGGTTTAGGGACGGGAAGCTCCTACGAGCAGTACTTC,CASGLGTGSSYEQYF
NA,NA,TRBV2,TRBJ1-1,TGTGCCAGTAGGGGGAACACTGAAGCTTTCTTT,CASRGNTEAFF
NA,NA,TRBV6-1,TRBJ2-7,TGTGCCAGCAGTGGGGCAGGGATTTCCTACGAGCAGTACTTC,CASSGAGISYEQYF
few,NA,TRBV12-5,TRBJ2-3,TGTGCTAGTGGTTTGGTACCGGGGACAGATACGCAGTATTTT,CASGLVPGTDTQYF
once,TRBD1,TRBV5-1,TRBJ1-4,TGCGCCAGCAGTTCCGGGACAGGGGTTTATAATGAAAAACTGTTTTTT,CASSSGTGVYNEKLFF
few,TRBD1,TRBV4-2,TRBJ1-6,TGTGCCAGCAGCCAATCGGGACAGGTCGGGAATTCACCCCTCCACTTT,CASSQSGQVGNSPLHF
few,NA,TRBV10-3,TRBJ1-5,TGTGCCATCAGTGACGGAGGGAGCAATCAGCCCCAGCATTTT,CAISDGGSNQPQHF
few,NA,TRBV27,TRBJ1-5,TGTGCCAGCAGCTTTTCCCTAGGGCAGCCCCAGCATTTT,CASSFSLGQPQHF
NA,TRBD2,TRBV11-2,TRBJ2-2,TGTGCCAGCAGCTTAAATCTAGCGGGACACTCGAACACCGGGGAGCTGTTTTTT,CASSLNLAGHSNTGELFF